This T cell receptor (beta chain) stems from a study of blood T cells in healthy people across ages (dated by TCRdb to between 2014 and 2017). At the level of the whole study: Template switching captured roughly one uniquely barcoded TCR beta cDNA molecule per two T cells in model experiments. To track age-related changes in TCR beta repertoire diversity, the study relied on deep sequencing normalized with unique cDNA molecular identifiers. The donors were divided into four age groups: young (average around 16 years), middle-aged (about 40), aged (roughly 60) and long-lived (around 80). To avoid experimental bias, donors of different ages were randomly spread across the sequencing lanes. Two additional independent replicas of 1 million unique cDNA reads from the same blood draw were analyzed for two donors (one aged 18 to 30 and one aged 80 or older).

The library relied on 5' RACE. Sequencer: Illumina HiSeq 2500. A second roughly 7 to 11 cycle PCR used a sample-barcoded 5' primer and a J-beta primer mix. Each TCR beta cDNA molecule received a unique molecular identifier from a template-switch 5' adaptor carrying 12 random nucleotides. At least 3 million CDR3-containing paired-end reads were obtained from each sample. All of the RNA was converted into first-strand cDNA using the Mint cDNA synthesis kit, with a TRBC-specific oligonucleotide serving as the primer. After uracil-DNA glycosylase treatment, a first 18-cycle PCR used universal primers M1SS and BC2_uni_R on all cDNA. The paper's processing steps were these. Normalization of each sample was performed by random selection of 1 million high-quality reads, each carrying a distinct molecular identifier. Reads with shared molecular identifiers were discarded instead of being binned into consensus sequences. MiTCR, with a Q25 quality threshold and the strictest error-elimination algorithm, was used for CDR3 identification, clonotype clustering and error correction. A nonparametric unseen species model with Euler transformation was used to estimate a lower bound on total TCR beta diversity. TCRdb trimmed public reads at Q25 via fastp, called clones via MiXCR and kept in-frame beta chains. Each record represents a unique CDR3 protein, reported with the most common genes and DNA among its rows. The V and J calls follow TCRdb's processing rather than the paper's. The sample profile shows under 2,000,000 distinct CDR3 sequences; 49% of them were found once. The ten largest clones add up to around 2.1% of the sample.

As encoded in the germline V gene (reference sequence), CDR1 is DFQATT while CDR2 is SNEGSKA. The CDR3 runs 14 residues from the cysteine to the phenylalanine. The retained sequence is limited to the CDR3, 42 bases, with the frame set at the first base. The germline V end is reduced by 6 bases and the J end by 4 bases; junction bases left unmatched: 7. What the work shows at the level of the full study, not this receptor alone: Compared with the aged group, the long-lived group had more naive CD4+ T cells, fewer expanded clones and increased TCR diversity, a pattern suggesting age selection. There was a strong correlation between observed TCR beta diversity and the percentage of naive T cells measured by flow cytometry. Since profiling was done on bulk unsorted PBMCs, naive and antigen-experienced compartments could not be conclusively compared. Because donor CMV infection status was unknown, age-related changes in expanded clonotypes were potentially confounded. Estimates of total diversity based on one million sequenced T cells were regarded as lower bounds and as underestimates. Observed TCR beta diversity per million T cells fell roughly linearly with age, and a significant reduction was already apparent by age roughly 40.

Remarks on this clonotype: The antigen it binds to is not known. No clone much larger than this one lies a single base away; base qualities are absent.

Donors were a few dozen systemically healthy Caucasian individuals from Russia aged roughly 6 to 90 years. Roughly 9 milliliters of peripheral blood were drawn from each donor into EDTA-treated Vacutainer tubes. Ficoll-Paque density-gradient centrifugation was used to isolate PBMCs, with at least 6.5 million per sample. Total RNA was extracted from PBMCs with Trizol reagent, with at least 5.5 micrograms obtained per sample. For every donor, an aliquot of PBMCs went through flow cytometry to measure the percentages of naive CD45RAhigh/CD27high T cells. The specimen was blood. The sequence was collected from a woman in her forties in good health. The receptor chain draws on TRBV20-1 and TRBJ2-1, with 9 middle bases fitting TRBD1. The CDR3 has the sequence CSATGTGWYNEQFF. The DNA is as follows: TGCAGTGCGACCGGGACAGGGTGGTACAATGAGCAGTTCTTC.